Sequencing of this T cell receptor beta chain was carried out in a study of T cells in Graves' hyperthyroidism and ophthalmopathy. The study's findings and limits: A model built on 13 V-J features separated ophthalmopathy from stable hyperthyroidism. Before onset, ophthalmopathy was predicted by the model a median around 6 months earlier. Most expanded thyroid clonotypes above 0.001 also appeared in blood.

PBMCs stemmed from around 9.3 ml fresh peripheral blood. Of note for this clonotype: Its target is not known.

Authors of the study amplified TCR beta CDR3 regions from RNA transcripts. First-round RT-PCR of the TCR CDR3 relied on the HTBI primer set. TCRdb reprocessed the multiplex PCR reads via MiXCR and lists one record per CDR3 protein. The sample comprises fewer than 350,000 distinct CDR3 sequences, roughly 15% of which are singletons, and over 30% rests with the top ten. The TCR sequence derives from a woman aged 45-65 years with Graves' hyperthyroidism that later progressed to Graves' ophthalmopathy. Material: blood.

CDR3 coding DNA: TGTGCCAGCAGTGACCGGGGTGGGACTAATGAAAAACTGTTTTTT. Protein product: CASSDRGGTNEKLFF. The rearrangement joins TRBV6-1 to TRBJ1-4; D not certain. This CDR3 region has 15 residues. Germline CDR1 is MNHNS and CDR2 is SASEGT. V was clipped by 3 bases and J by 2 bases, with 10 bases between them.